The table lists the clone carrying this T cell receptor beta chain with a few counts. Antigen: not known. The record originates from a study of early T cells in non-severe SARS-CoV-2 infection. Study summary: Unpaired chains resulted from sequencing bulk RNA of unsorted whole blood. The study's findings and limits: Database matching using VDJdb favored anti-spike CD8 responses, with private and CD4 specificities left missing.

Researchers tagged individual cDNA molecules with unique molecular identifiers. TCRdb re-called the 5' RACE reads through MiXCR, storing one row per CDR3 protein. The table records tens of thousands of distinct CDR3 sequences, 10% to 15% of them present only once. This CDR3 is built from 15 residues. Germline loops: CDR1 PRHDT, CDR2 FYEKMQ (reference sequence). V was pared by 4 bases and J by 6 bases, with 5 bases of the junction left unmatched. This clonotype was sampled from an adult who was a healthcare worker with PCR-confirmed SARS-CoV-2 infection or an uninfected control (not recorded which). The sequencing input was whole blood. The V gene is TRBV13, the J gene TRBJ1-6; the match to TRBD1 covers 8 bases. CDR3 residues: CASSSRTGSNSPLHF. CDR3 coding DNA: TGTGCCAGCAGCTCACGGACAGGGTCTAATTCACCCCTCCACTTT.